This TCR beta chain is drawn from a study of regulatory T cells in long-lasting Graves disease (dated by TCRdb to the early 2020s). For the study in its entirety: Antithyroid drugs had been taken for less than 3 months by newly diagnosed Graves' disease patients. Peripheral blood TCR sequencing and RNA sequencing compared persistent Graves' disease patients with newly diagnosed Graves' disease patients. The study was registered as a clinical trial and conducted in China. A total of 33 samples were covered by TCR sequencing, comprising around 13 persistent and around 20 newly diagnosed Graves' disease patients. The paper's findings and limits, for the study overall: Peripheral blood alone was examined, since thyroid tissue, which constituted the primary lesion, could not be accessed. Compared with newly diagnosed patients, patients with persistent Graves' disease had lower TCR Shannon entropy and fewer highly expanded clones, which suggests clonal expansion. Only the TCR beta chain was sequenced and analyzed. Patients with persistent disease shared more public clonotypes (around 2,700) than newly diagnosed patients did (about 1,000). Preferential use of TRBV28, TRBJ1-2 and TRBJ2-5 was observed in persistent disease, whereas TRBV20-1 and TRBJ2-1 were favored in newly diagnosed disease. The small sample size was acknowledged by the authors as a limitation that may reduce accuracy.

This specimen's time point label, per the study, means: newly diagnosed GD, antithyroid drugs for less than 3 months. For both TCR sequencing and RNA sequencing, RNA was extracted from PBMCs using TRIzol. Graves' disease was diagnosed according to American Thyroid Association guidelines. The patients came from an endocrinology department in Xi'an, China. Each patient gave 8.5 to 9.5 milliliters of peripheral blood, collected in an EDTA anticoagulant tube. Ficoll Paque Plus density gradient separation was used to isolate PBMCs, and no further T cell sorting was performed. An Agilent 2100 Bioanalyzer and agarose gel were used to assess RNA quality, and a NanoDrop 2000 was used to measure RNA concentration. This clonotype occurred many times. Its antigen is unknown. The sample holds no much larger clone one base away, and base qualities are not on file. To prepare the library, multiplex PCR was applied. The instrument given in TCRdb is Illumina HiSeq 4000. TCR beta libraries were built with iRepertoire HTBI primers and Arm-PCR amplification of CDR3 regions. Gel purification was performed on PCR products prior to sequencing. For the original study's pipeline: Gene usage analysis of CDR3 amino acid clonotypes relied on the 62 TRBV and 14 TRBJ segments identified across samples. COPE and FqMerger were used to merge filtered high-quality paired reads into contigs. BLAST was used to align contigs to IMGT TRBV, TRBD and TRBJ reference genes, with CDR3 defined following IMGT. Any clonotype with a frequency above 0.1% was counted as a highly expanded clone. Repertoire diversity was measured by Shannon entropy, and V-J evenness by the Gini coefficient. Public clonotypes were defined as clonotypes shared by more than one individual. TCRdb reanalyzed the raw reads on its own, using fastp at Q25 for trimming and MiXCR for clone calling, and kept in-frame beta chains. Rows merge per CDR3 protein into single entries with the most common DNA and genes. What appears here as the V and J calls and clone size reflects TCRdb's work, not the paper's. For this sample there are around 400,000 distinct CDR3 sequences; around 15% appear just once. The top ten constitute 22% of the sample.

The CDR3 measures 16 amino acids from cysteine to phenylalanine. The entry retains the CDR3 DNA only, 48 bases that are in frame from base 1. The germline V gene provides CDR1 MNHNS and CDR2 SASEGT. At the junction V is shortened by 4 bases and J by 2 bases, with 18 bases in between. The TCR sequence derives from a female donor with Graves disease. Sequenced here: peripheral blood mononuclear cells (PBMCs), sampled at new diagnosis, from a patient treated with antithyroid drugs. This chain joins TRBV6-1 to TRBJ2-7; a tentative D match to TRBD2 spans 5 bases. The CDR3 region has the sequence CASSGTVTGITYEQYF. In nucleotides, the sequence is TGTGCCAGCAGTGGAACAGTGACGGGGATCACCTACGAGCAGTACTTC.